This is a list of T cell receptor beta chains from one sample in a study of T cell repertoires in cytomegalovirus infection. MiXCR, applied by TCRdb to the reads, yields one record per CDR3 protein. The data hold hundreds of thousands of distinct CDR3 sequences, with about 11% observed a single time. Sequencing was performed on PBMCs. The receptors originated from a human donor in good health (CMV status not recorded). Some clones in this sample may be carry-over from other donors' samples. The CDR3 runs from the conserved cysteine through the conserved F or W. D genes are given only for firm matches. A row's size may be missing; if present it is once, few, many or a size class.

V gene: TRBV15
J gene: TRBJ2-7
clone size: few
D gene: NA
CDR3 protein: CATSRSLATQEQYF
CDR3 DNA: TGTGCCACCAGCAGATCGTTAGCGACGCAAGAGCAGTACTTC

V gene: TRBV6-2/TRBV6-3
J gene: TRBJ1-5
clone size: many
D gene: NA
CDR3 protein: CASSYSRAGLGQPQHF
CDR3 DNA: TGTGCCAGCAGTTACTCGAGAGCGGGCCTGGGGCAGCCCCAGCATTTT

V gene: TRBV6-1
J gene: TRBJ2-7
clone size: many
D gene: NA
CDR3 protein: CASKTYEQYF
CDR3 DNA: TGTGCCAGCAAGACCTACGAGCAGTACTTC

V gene: TRBV2
J gene: TRBJ1-3
clone size: many
D gene: NA
CDR3 protein: CASSLYRTVSGNTIYF
CDR3 DNA: TGTGCCAGCAGTCTTTACCGGACAGTCTCTGGAAACACCATATATTTT

V gene: TRBV7-9
J gene: TRBJ2-3
clone size: many
D gene: NA
CDR3 protein: CASSSRDSRTDTQYF
CDR3 DNA: TGTGCCAGCAGCTCCCGGGACTCCCGCACAGATACGCAGTATTTT

V gene: TRBV7-2
J gene: TRBJ2-1
clone size: many
D gene: NA
CDR3 protein: CASSFHSSVSEQFF
CDR3 DNA: TGTGCCAGCAGCTTCCATTCTAGCGTAAGTGAGCAGTTCTTC

V gene: TRBV12-3/TRBV12-4
J gene: TRBJ1-1
clone size: NA
D gene: TRBD1
CDR3 protein: CASAGQGGTTEAFF
CDR3 DNA: TGTGCCAGCGCCGGACAGGGGGGTACCACTGAAGCTTTCTTT

V gene: TRBV19
J gene: TRBJ1-5
clone size: many
D gene: NA
CDR3 protein: CASRSGNGEAQPQHF
CDR3 DNA: TGTGCCAGTAGGTCGGGAAATGGGGAGGCTCAGCCCCAGCATTTT

V gene: TRBV7-8
J gene: TRBJ1-5
clone size: many
D gene: NA
CDR3 protein: CASSSGGRLPTGNQPQHF
CDR3 DNA: TGTGCCAGCAGCTCCGGAGGCAGGTTGCCAACTGGCAATCAGCCCCAGCATTTT

V gene: TRBV19
J gene: TRBJ1-1
clone size: NA
D gene: NA
CDR3 protein: CASLPLGQGNTEAFF
CDR3 DNA: TGTGCCAGTCTACCTCTCGGGCAGGGTAACACTGAAGCTTTCTTT

V gene: TRBV28
J gene: TRBJ2-7
clone size: many
D gene: TRBD1
CDR3 protein: CASSTYLGTAQSYEQYF
CDR3 DNA: TGTGCCAGCAGTACTTACCTCGGGACAGCCCAATCCTACGAGCAGTACTTC

V gene: TRBV20-1
J gene: TRBJ2-1
clone size: NA
D gene: NA
CDR3 protein: CSARGWRNYNEQFF
CDR3 DNA: TGCAGTGCTAGAGGGTGGCGAAACTACAATGAGCAGTTCTTC

V gene: TRBV11-2
J gene: TRBJ2-3
clone size: many
D gene: NA
CDR3 protein: CASSSGSDTQYF
CDR3 DNA: TGTGCCAGCAGCTCTGGCTCTGATACGCAGTATTTT

V gene: TRBV28
J gene: TRBJ1-4
clone size: few
D gene: NA
CDR3 protein: CVVSGLGKLFF
CDR3 DNA: TGTGTGGTTTCGGGTTTGGGAAAACTGTTTTTT

V gene: TRBV29-1
J gene: TRBJ1-2
clone size: NA
D gene: NA
CDR3 protein: CSVDQTDYGYTF
CDR3 DNA: TGCAGCGTTGATCAGACGGACTATGGCTACACCTTC

V gene: TRBV2
J gene: TRBJ1-5
clone size: many
D gene: NA
CDR3 protein: CASSQGSYQPQHF
CDR3 DNA: TGTGCCAGCAGTCAGGGGTCCTACCAGCCCCAGCATTTT

V gene: TRBV29-1
J gene: TRBJ2-2
clone size: many
D gene: NA
CDR3 protein: CSVSRALGNTGELFF
CDR3 DNA: TGCAGCGTGAGCCGGGCCCTCGGAAACACCGGGGAGCTGTTTTTT

V gene: TRBV7-6
J gene: TRBJ2-5
clone size: many
D gene: TRBD2
CDR3 protein: CASSVGLAGVRETQYF
CDR3 DNA: TGTGCCAGCAGCGTCGGACTAGCGGGAGTGAGAGAGACCCAGTACTTC

V gene: TRBV7-9
J gene: TRBJ2-3
clone size: many
D gene: NA
CDR3 protein: CASSSTGSRTDTQYF
CDR3 DNA: TGTGCCAGCAGCTCGACAGGAAGCCGCACAGATACGCAGTATTTT

V gene: TRBV12-5
J gene: TRBJ2-2
clone size: many
D gene: TRBD2
CDR3 protein: CASGLAILAENTGELFF
CDR3 DNA: TGTGCTAGTGGTTTGGCCATACTAGCGGAGAACACCGGGGAGCTGTTTTTT

V gene: TRBV7-9
J gene: TRBJ2-7
clone size: many
D gene: TRBD2
CDR3 protein: CASSQSGISYEQYF
CDR3 DNA: TGTGCCAGCAGTCAAAGCGGGATTTCCTACGAGCAGTACTTC

V gene: TRBV5-6
J gene: TRBJ1-3
clone size: many
D gene: NA
CDR3 protein: CASSWTSGNTIYF
CDR3 DNA: TGTGCCTCCTCGTGGACCTCTGGAAACACCATATATTTT

V gene: TRBV9
J gene: TRBJ2-3
clone size: NA
D gene: NA
CDR3 protein: CASSGSNTDTQYF
CDR3 DNA: TGTGCCAGCAGCGGATCTAACACAGATACGCAGTATTTT

V gene: TRBV11-2
J gene: TRBJ1-1
clone size: many
D gene: TRBD1
CDR3 protein: CASSFLGMRDRVRNTEAFF
CDR3 DNA: TGTGCCAGCAGCTTCTTGGGAATGAGGGACAGGGTGAGGAACACTGAAGCTTTCTTT

V gene: TRBV4-2
J gene: TRBJ2-5
clone size: NA
D gene: TRBD2
CDR3 protein: CASSQAWAGGETQYF
CDR3 DNA: TGTGCCAGCAGCCAAGCCTGGGCGGGAGGAGAGACCCAGTACTTC

V gene: TRBV10-3
J gene: TRBJ1-5
clone size: many
D gene: TRBD1
CDR3 protein: CAIRKGQDNQPQHF
CDR3 DNA: TGTGCCATCAGGAAAGGACAGGATAATCAGCCCCAGCATTTT

V gene: TRBV7-2
J gene: TRBJ2-5
clone size: many
D gene: NA
CDR3 protein: CASSLRAGAPQETQYF
CDR3 DNA: TGTGCCAGCAGCTTGCGGGCGGGCGCCCCCCAAGAGACCCAGTACTTC

V gene: TRBV9
J gene: TRBJ1-3
clone size: NA
D gene: NA
CDR3 protein: CASSVATGFSGNTIYF
CDR3 DNA: TGTGCCAGCAGCGTAGCTACGGGCTTCTCTGGAAACACCATATATTTT

V gene: TRBV20-1
J gene: TRBJ2-7
clone size: NA
D gene: NA
CDR3 protein: CSASGPGRVEQYF
CDR3 DNA: TGCAGTGCTAGCGGGCCGGGAAGAGTTGAGCAGTACTTC

V gene: TRBV19
J gene: TRBJ1-4
clone size: few
D gene: TRBD1
CDR3 protein: CASSPGTATPTNEKLFF
CDR3 DNA: TGTGCCAGTAGTCCCGGGACAGCGACACCAACTAATGAAAAACTGTTTTTT

V gene: TRBV18
J gene: TRBJ1-6
clone size: few
D gene: NA
CDR3 protein: CASSSTKEDSPLHF
CDR3 DNA: TGTGCCAGCTCATCGACCAAAGAGGATTCACCCCTCCACTTT

V gene: TRBV7-6
J gene: TRBJ2-7
clone size: many
D gene: NA
CDR3 protein: CASSPTENYEQYF
CDR3 DNA: TGTGCCAGCAGCCCGACAGAGAACTACGAGCAGTACTTC

V gene: TRBV27
J gene: TRBJ1-5
clone size: few
D gene: NA
CDR3 protein: CASSLGPGLYNQPQHF
CDR3 DNA: TGTGCCAGCAGTTTAGGGCCGGGATTGTATAATCAGCCCCAGCATTTT

V gene: TRBV20-1
J gene: TRBJ1-6
clone size: NA
D gene: TRBD1
CDR3 protein: CSARDTRQGNSPLHF
CDR3 DNA: TGCAGTGCTAGAGATACCCGACAGGGGAATTCACCCCTCCACTTT

V gene: TRBV20-1
J gene: TRBJ1-5
clone size: NA
D gene: NA
CDR3 protein: CSARDPGNPSNQPQHF
CDR3 DNA: TGCAGTGCTAGAGATCCCGGGAACCCTAGCAATCAGCCCCAGCATTTT

V gene: TRBV28
J gene: TRBJ2-1
clone size: few
D gene: TRBD2
CDR3 protein: CASSLRIAGHNEQFF
CDR3 DNA: TGTGCCAGCAGTTTAAGGATAGCGGGGCACAATGAGCAGTTCTTC

V gene: TRBV19
J gene: TRBJ2-3
clone size: many
D gene: NA
CDR3 protein: CASSIQRDTDTQYF
CDR3 DNA: TGTGCCAGTAGTATACAAAGGGACACAGATACGCAGTATTTT

V gene: TRBV6-2/TRBV6-3
J gene: TRBJ2-1
clone size: NA
D gene: TRBD1
CDR3 protein: CASSYGTGVPGEQFF
CDR3 DNA: TGTGCCAGCAGTTACGGGACAGGGGTCCCCGGTGAGCAGTTCTTC

V gene: TRBV10-3
J gene: TRBJ2-4
clone size: many
D gene: TRBD1
CDR3 protein: CAISDPGQGKTNIQYF
CDR3 DNA: TGTGCCATCAGTGACCCGGGACAGGGGAAGACAAACATTCAGTACTTC

V gene: TRBV5-4
J gene: TRBJ2-1
clone size: few
D gene: NA
CDR3 protein: CASSFKDGANEQFF
CDR3 DNA: TGTGCCAGCAGTTTCAAGGACGGAGCGAATGAGCAGTTCTTC

V gene: TRBV5-6
J gene: TRBJ2-2
clone size: few
D gene: TRBD2
CDR3 protein: CASSLALAGNTGELFF
CDR3 DNA: TGTGCCAGCAGTTTGGCACTAGCGGGGAACACCGGGGAGCTGTTTTTT

V gene: TRBV7-6
J gene: TRBJ1-1
clone size: many
D gene: NA
CDR3 protein: CASSSITGNTEAFF
CDR3 DNA: TGTGCCAGCAGCTCGATAACAGGGAACACTGAAGCTTTCTTT

V gene: TRBV28
J gene: TRBJ2-1
clone size: many
D gene: NA
CDR3 protein: CASSLFGGRQFF
CDR3 DNA: TGTGCCAGCAGTTTATTCGGGGGAAGGCAGTTCTTC

V gene: TRBV7-9
J gene: TRBJ2-7
clone size: many
D gene: TRBD1
CDR3 protein: CASSVYRDRGVNEQYF
CDR3 DNA: TGTGCCAGCAGCGTCTACCGGGACAGAGGGGTGAACGAGCAGTACTTC

V gene: TRBV15
J gene: TRBJ2-1
clone size: few
D gene: NA
CDR3 protein: CATSRTRGEQFF
CDR3 DNA: TGTGCCACCAGCAGAACGAGGGGTGAGCAGTTCTTC

V gene: TRBV20-1
J gene: TRBJ2-4
clone size: few
D gene: NA
CDR3 protein: CSAIHFKNIQYF
CDR3 DNA: TGCAGTGCCATCCATTTCAAAAACATTCAGTACTTC

V gene: TRBV7-2
J gene: TRBJ2-3
clone size: many
D gene: NA
CDR3 protein: CASSVGLSTDTQYF
CDR3 DNA: TGTGCCAGCAGCGTCGGACTGAGCACAGATACGCAGTATTTT

V gene: TRBV7-2
J gene: TRBJ1-1
clone size: many
D gene: NA
CDR3 protein: CASSVSRANTEAFF
CDR3 DNA: TGTGCCAGCAGCGTGAGCCGGGCTAACACTGAAGCTTTCTTT

V gene: TRBV5-1
J gene: TRBJ2-7
clone size: many
D gene: TRBD2
CDR3 protein: CASSSGFSGTFSYEQYF
CDR3 DNA: TGCGCCAGCAGCTCGGGGTTTAGCGGGACGTTCTCCTACGAGCAGTACTTC

V gene: TRBV4-2
J gene: TRBJ2-2
clone size: many
D gene: TRBD2
CDR3 protein: CASSRRLADPYTGELFF
CDR3 DNA: TGTGCCAGCAGCCGCAGACTAGCAGACCCTTACACCGGGGAGCTGTTTTTT

V gene: TRBV6-5
J gene: TRBJ1-2
clone size: few
D gene: NA
CDR3 protein: CASSTLWQPNYGYTF
CDR3 DNA: TGTGCCAGCAGTACCCTTTGGCAACCTAACTATGGCTACACCTTC

V gene: TRBV28
J gene: TRBJ1-2
clone size: few
D gene: TRBD1
CDR3 protein: CASSSGTGQSYGYTF
CDR3 DNA: TGTGCCAGCAGTTCAGGGACAGGGCAGTCTTATGGCTACACCTTC

V gene: TRBV6-5
J gene: TRBJ1-2
clone size: many
D gene: TRBD1
CDR3 protein: CASSYDRGRGYGYTF
CDR3 DNA: TGTGCCAGCAGTTATGACAGGGGGCGCGGCTATGGCTACACCTTC

V gene: TRBV6-6
J gene: TRBJ2-5
clone size: NA
D gene: NA
CDR3 protein: CASTPYPPETQYF
CDR3 DNA: TGTGCCAGCACGCCTTACCCCCCGGAGACCCAGTACTTC